This T cell receptor beta chain was sequenced in a study of blood T cells in healthy people across ages. Notes on the study in general: The unknown donor CMV status may have confounded expanded clonotype changes.

In its sample, this clonotype was seen a few times. Its antigen is not known. Through a sample-barcoded 5' primer and a J-beta primer mix, a second PCR was run for roughly 6 to 11 cycles. The template-switch adaptor, which had 12 random nucleotides, put a tag on each cDNA molecule. One entry per CDR3 protein, called by TCRdb with MiXCR from the 5' RACE reads. The profile shows over 700,000 distinct CDR3 sequences, around a quarter of them singletons. The germline V gene has CDR1 MNHEY and CDR2 SVGAGI. V shed 4 bases and J 5 bases; nucleotides not matched to a gene: 7. CDR3 length: 14 residues. This same sample was also taken into another study, of T cells of mothers and their children. That source adds: cDNA was made from all extracted RNA, around 1.5 ug per 15 ul. Sequencing got over 8.5 million TCR beta CDR3 reads from each mother and approximately 3 million from each child.

The TCR sequence derives from a boy younger than 18 in good health. This chain links TRBV6-5 with TRBJ2-5; 7 bases align to TRBD2. The sequencing sample was made of blood. CDR3 amino acids: CASSSPGLSETQYF. The CDR3 coding sequence is TGTGCCAGCAGTTCCCCGGGACTATCGGAGACCCAGTACTTC.